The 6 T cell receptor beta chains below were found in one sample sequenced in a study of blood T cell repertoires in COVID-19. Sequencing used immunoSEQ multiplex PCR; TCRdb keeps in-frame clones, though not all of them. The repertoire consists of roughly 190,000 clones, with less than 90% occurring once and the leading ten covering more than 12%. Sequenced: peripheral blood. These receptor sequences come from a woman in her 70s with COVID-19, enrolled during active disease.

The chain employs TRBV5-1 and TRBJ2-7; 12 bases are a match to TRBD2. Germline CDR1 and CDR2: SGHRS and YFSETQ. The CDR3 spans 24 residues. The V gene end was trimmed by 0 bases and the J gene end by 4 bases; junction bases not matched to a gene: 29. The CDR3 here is CASSLGLAGAVPKAPSTPRYEQYF. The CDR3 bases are TGCGCCAGCAGCTTGGGACTAGCGGGAGCGGTCCCCAAGGCTCCGTCCACCCCCAGGTACGAGCAGTACTTC.

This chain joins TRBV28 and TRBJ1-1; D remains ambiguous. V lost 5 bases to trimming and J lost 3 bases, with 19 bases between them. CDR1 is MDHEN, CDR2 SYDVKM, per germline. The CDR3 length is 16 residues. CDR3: CASSLPRGMGDTEAFF. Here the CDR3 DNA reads TGTGCCAGCAGTCTCCCACGGGGAATGGGAGACACTGAAGCTTTCTTT. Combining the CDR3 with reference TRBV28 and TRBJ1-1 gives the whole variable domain DVKVTQSSRYLVKRTGEKVFLECVQDMDHENMFWYRQDPGLGLRLIYFSYDVKMKEKGDIPEGYSVSREKKERFSLILESASTNQTSMYLCASSLPRGMGDTEAFFGQGTRLTVV.

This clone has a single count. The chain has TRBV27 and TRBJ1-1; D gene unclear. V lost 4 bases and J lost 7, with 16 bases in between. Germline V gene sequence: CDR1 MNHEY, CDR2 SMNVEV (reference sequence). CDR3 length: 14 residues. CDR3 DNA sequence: TGTGCCAGCAGTTCCCTTTCCGGGGTGAGTGAAGCTTTCTTT. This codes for CASSSLSGVSEAFF.

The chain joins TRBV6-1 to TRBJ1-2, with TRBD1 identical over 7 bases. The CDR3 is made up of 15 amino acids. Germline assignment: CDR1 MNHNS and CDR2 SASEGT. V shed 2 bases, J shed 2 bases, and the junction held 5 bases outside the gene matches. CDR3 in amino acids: CASSEIGRGNYGYTF. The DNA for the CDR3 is TGTGCCAGCAGTGAAATCGGCAGGGGGAACTATGGCTACACCTTC.

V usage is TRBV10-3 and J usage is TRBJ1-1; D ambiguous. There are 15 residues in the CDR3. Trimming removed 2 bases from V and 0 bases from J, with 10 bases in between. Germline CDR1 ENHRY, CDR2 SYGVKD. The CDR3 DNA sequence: TGTGCCATCAGTGAGACAGTGTCAATGAACACTGAAGCTTTCTTT. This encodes CAISETVSMNTEAFF.

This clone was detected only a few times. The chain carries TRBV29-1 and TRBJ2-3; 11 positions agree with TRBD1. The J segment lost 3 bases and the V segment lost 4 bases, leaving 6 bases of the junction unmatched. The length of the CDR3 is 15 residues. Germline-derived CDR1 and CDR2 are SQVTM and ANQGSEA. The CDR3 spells CSVARGQGATDTQYF. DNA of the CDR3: TGCAGCGTTGCTCGAGGACAGGGGGCAACAGATACGCAGTATTTT.